One sample yielded the 2 T cell receptor beta chains listed below, sequenced in a study of T cells expressing NK-cell markers. TCRdb re-analyzed the 5' RACE reads; it lists each CDR3 protein once, without DNA. The table lists 30,000 or so distinct CDR3 sequences. Sequencing used blood T cells: a sorted CD56 or NKG2C T cell subset, CD4+ or CD8+ T cells, or bulk PBMC T cells (not recorded which). The origin of the receptors is a woman aged 18-69 years in good health.

V is TRBV7-9 and J is TRBJ2-6; no DNA is available, so the TRBD2 call from TCRdb remains unchecked. The V gene's germline CDR1 is SEHNR and CDR2 FQNEAQ (reference sequence). The CDR3 contains 16 residues. The CDR3 spells CASSASAGKGANVLTF.

V gene TRBV7-2 combines with J gene TRBJ2-7; TCRdb's assignment of TRBD2 cannot be checked, as there is no DNA. This CDR3 region has 14 residues. Germline CDR1 reads SGHTA; CDR2 reads FQGNSA. Here the CDR3 reads CASSPSWLSYEQYF.